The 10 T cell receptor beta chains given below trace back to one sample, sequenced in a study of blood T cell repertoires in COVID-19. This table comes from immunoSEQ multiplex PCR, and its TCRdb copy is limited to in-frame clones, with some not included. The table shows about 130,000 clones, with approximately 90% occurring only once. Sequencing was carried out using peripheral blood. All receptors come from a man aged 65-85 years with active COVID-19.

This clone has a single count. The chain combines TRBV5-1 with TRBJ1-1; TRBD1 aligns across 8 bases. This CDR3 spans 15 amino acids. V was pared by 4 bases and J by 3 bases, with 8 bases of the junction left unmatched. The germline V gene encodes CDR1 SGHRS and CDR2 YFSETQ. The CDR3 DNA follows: TGCGCCAGCAGCCCAGGACAGGGTGGGGACACTGAAGCTTTCTTT. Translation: CASSPGQGGDTEAFF.

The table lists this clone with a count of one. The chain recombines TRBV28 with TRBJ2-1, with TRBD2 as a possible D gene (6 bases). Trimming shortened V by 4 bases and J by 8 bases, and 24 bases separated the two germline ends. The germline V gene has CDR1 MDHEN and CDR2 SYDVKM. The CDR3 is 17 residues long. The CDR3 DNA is TGTGCCAGCAGTTCAATTCAGCGGGTCCCCTTCCCGGATGAGCAGTTCTTC. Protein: CASSSIQRVPFPDEQFF. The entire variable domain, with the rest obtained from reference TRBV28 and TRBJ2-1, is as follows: DVKVTQSSRYLVKRTGEKVFLECVQDMDHENMFWYRQDPGLGLRLIYFSYDVKMKEKGDIPEGYSVSREKKERFSLILESASTNQTSMYLCASSSIQRVPFPDEQFFGPGTRLTVL.

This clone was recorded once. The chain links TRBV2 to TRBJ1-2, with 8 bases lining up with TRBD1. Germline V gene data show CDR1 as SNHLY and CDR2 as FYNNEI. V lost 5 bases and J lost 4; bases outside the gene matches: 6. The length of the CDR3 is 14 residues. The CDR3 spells CASSTQGGGYGYTF. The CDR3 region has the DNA TGTGCCAGCAGTACACAGGGGGGGGGCTATGGCTACACCTTC.

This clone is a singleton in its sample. Written as DNA, the CDR3 is TGTGCCAGCAGTTCTATCGACAGAAGGAGAGCTAACTATGGCTACACCTTC. Translation gives CASSSIDRRRANYGYTF. This rearrangement joins TRBV28 to TRBJ1-2; weak D call: TRBD1 (5 bases). The germline CDR1 and CDR2 sequences are MDHEN and SYDVKM. Trimming stripped 4 bases from V and 0 bases from J, with 18 bases between. The length of the CDR3 is 17 residues.

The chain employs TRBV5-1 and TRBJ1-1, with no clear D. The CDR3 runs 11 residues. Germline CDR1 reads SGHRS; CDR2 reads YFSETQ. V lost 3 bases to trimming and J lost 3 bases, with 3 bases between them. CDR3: CASSSYTEAFF. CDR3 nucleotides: TGCGCCAGCAGCTCCTACACTGAAGCTTTCTTT.

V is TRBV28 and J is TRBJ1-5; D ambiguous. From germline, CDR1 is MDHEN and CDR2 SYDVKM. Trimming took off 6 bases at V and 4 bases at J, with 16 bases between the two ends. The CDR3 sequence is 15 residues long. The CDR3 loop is CASRGAGNRNQPQHF. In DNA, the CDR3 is TGTGCCAGCAGGGGCGCCGGGAACCGGAATCAGCCCCAGCATTTT. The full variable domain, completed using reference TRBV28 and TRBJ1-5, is DVKVTQSSRYLVKRTGEKVFLECVQDMDHENMFWYRQDPGLGLRLIYFSYDVKMKEKGDIPEGYSVSREKKERFSLILESASTNQTSMYLCASRGAGNRNQPQHFGDGTRLSIL.

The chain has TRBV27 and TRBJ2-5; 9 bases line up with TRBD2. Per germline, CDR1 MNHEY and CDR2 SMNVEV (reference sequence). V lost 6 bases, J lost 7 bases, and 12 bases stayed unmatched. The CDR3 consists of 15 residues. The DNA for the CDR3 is TGTGCCAGCAGGGGGACTATAGCGGGAGAAGGGACCCAGTACTTC. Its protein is CASRGTIAGEGTQYF.

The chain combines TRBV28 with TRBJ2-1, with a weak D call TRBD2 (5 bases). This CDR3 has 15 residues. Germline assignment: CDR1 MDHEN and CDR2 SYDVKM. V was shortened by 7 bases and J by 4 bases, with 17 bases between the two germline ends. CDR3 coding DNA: TGTGCCAGCACCCAAAGCGGAAGGGTTTACAATGAGCAGTTCTTC. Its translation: CASTQSGRVYNEQFF.

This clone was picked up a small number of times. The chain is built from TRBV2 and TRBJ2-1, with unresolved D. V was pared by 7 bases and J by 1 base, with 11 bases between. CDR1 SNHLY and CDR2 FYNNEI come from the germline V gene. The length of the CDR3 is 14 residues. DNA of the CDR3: TGTGCCAGCAAGACGGCGGATTCCTACAATGAGCAGTTCTTC. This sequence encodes CASKTADSYNEQFF.

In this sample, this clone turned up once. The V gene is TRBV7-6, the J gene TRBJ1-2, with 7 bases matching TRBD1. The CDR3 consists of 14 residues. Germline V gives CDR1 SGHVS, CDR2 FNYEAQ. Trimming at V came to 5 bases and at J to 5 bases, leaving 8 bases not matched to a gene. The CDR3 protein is CASSHDRDGYGYTF. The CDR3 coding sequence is TGTGCCAGCAGCCACGACAGGGATGGTTATGGCTACACCTTC.